The table lists the clone carrying this T cell receptor (beta chain) with a few counts. This sample was included in a study of blood T cell repertoires in COVID-19. Turning to the study itself: The analysed material was cDNA or gDNA that came from T cells, B-cell-depleted T cells, or PBMCs.

Per germline, CDR1 GTSNPN and CDR2 SVGIG (reference sequence). The V gene lost 0 bases and the J gene lost 4 bases, with 16 bases spanning the gap. The CDR3 runs 16 residues. Under the authors' procedure: Estimation of nucleated cell counts relied on the amplification of reference gene primers. Some clones are missing from TCRdb's copy, which holds only in-frame ones; the method was immunoSEQ multiplex PCR. The V and J calls and clone size are taken from that table; D and trimming were inferred from the DNA. The table lists 200,000 to 300,000 clones, about nine tenths of them singletons. Sequencing used peripheral blood. This clonotype was sampled from a woman aged 40 to 55 who had recovered from COVID-19. The chain joins TRBV30 to TRBJ1-3; D perhaps matches TRBD1 (6 bases). The CDR3 DNA follows: TGTGCCTGGAGTGTAGAGGGACACGGATTCGGAAACACCATATATTTT. Translation: CAWSVEGHGFGNTIYF.